The present entry profiles one T cell receptor (beta chain) with its context. Its target is not known. Trimming shortened V by 0 bases and J by 1 base, and 7 bases separated the two germline ends. Germline V lookup: CDR1 MGHDK, CDR2 SYGVNS. The CDR3 spans 14 residues. This sample was taken from a study of shared clonotypes between healthy human individuals. The study's findings and limits: The low donor count limited represented genetic and exposure-history diversity.

This table comes from immunoSEQ multiplex PCR, and its TCRdb copy is limited to in-frame clones, with some not included. The data hold around 580,000 clones, with 95% to 98% observed a single time. It was CD45RO-negative cells, positively selected for CCR7, that made up naive CD8 cells, with terminally differentiated effector memory CD45RA+ cells excluded. The TCR comes from a man in his thirties or forties in good health. Specimen: naive CD8+ T cells sorted from blood. The chain uses TRBV25-1 and TRBJ2-7; D possibly corresponds to TRBD1 (5 bases). Written as DNA, the CDR3 is TGTGCCAGCAGTGAATACAAGGGGTCCTACGAGCAGTACTTC. Encoded protein: CASSEYKGSYEQYF.